The 11 T cell receptor beta chains listed next were all sequenced from one sample in a study of shared clonotypes between healthy human individuals. This table comes from immunoSEQ multiplex PCR, and its TCRdb copy is limited to in-frame clones, with some not included. The sample has some 1,100,000 clones, roughly 74% seen once. Sequenced sample: memory CD4+ T cells from PBMCs. Sample subset: CD45RA-negative fraction. The receptors here all came from a man aged 18 to 30 in good health. Some clones in this sample may be carry-over from other donors' samples.

The V and J genes are TRBV5-4 and TRBJ2-5; 10 nucleotides line up with TRBD1. The CDR3 spans 18 residues. CDR1 is SGHNT and CDR2 is YYREEE in the germline V gene (reference sequence). The junction had 16 bases not matched to a gene; V was cut back by 4 bases and J by 4 bases. For the CDR3, the DNA is TGTGCCAGCAGCCCACGGCGGCCGGGACAGGGGTTTGGAGAGACCCAGTACTTC. Its translation is CASSPRRPGQGFGETQYF.

Points on this clone: The identical CDR3 is also encoded by other nucleotide sequences in the sample. This chain links TRBV28 with TRBJ1-2, with D possibly being TRBD1 (5 bases). This CDR3 spans 13 amino acids. With 5 bases removed from V and 5 bases from J, the gap between germline ends came to 12 bases. CDR1 is MDHEN, CDR2 SYDVKM, per germline. CDR3 DNA: TGTGCCAGCAGTCTAGGCGGGGGATATGGCTACACCTTC. Amino acids: CASSLGGGYGYTF.

The CDR3 region is CASSLRFSGQGSGYTF. The CDR3 DNA is TGTGCCAGCAGTTTAAGGTTCTCGGGACAGGGCTCTGGCTACACCTTC. The rearrangement links TRBV28 to TRBJ1-2; TRBD1 agrees at 9 bases. With V trimmed by 2 bases and J by 7 bases, 11 bases remained unmatched. Germline V CDR1 and CDR2: MDHEN, SYDVKM. This CDR3 spans 16 amino acids.

The rearrangement links TRBV7-8 to TRBJ2-7, with 9 positions matching TRBD2. Germline trimming cut 0 bases from V and 0 bases from J; bases unmatched to any gene: 6. Germline CDR1 and CDR2: SGHVS and FQNEAQ. This CDR3 is 17 amino acids long. The CDR3 sequence is CASSLARGLATSYEQYF. CDR3 coding DNA: TGTGCCAGCAGCTTAGCGCGAGGACTAGCGACCTCCTACGAGCAGTACTTC.

The chain uses TRBV28 and TRBJ2-6; TRBD1 matches 7 bases. The CDR3 is 17 amino acids. Germline V gives CDR1 MDHEN, CDR2 SYDVKM. Trimming took 6 bases from V and 0 from J; bases not matched to a gene: 8. CDR3 residues: CASRIGTARSGANVLTF. CDR3 DNA sequence: TGTGCCAGCAGAATCGGGACAGCCCGCTCTGGGGCCAACGTCCTGACTTTC.

The CDR3 nucleotides read TGCGCCAGCAGCTTGGGAGGCGGAGACCAATATCAGCCCCAGCATTTT. Translated: CASSLGGGDQYQPQHF. The chain combines TRBV5-1 with TRBJ1-5; D is uncertain. The CDR3 has 16 residues. V was pared by 0 bases and J by 5 bases, with 15 bases between. CDR1 and CDR2 (germline): SGHRS, YFSETQ.

As concerns this clone: The sample contains more than one DNA sequence encoding this CDR3. The chain employs TRBV5-1 and TRBJ1-4; 9 bases agree with TRBD1. J lost 2 bases, V lost 5 bases, and 1 base had no gene match. The CDR3 covers 14 residues. Germline V gene data show CDR1 as SGHRS and CDR2 as YFSETQ. CDR3 sequence (DNA): TGCGCCAGCAGACAGGGGGCGACTAATGAAAAACTGTTTTTT. Amino acid sequence: CASRQGATNEKLFF.

This sequence joins TRBV2 and TRBJ1-1; the match to TRBD1 covers 10 bases. CDR1 SNHLY and CDR2 FYNNEI come from the germline V gene. The junction had 9 bases not matched to a gene; V was cut back by 7 bases and J by 4 bases. CDR3 length: 15 amino acids. The DNA of the CDR3 is TGTGCCAGCATCCGGGACAGGGGTAGCCCCACTGAAGCTTTCTTT. This sequence encodes CASIRDRGSPTEAFF.

V and J are TRBV7-8 and TRBJ2-1; D is unresolved. Germline CDR1 and CDR2: SGHVS and FQNEAQ. V lost 7 bases, J lost 5 bases, and 24 bases lay in between. The CDR3 is 17 amino acids. Here the CDR3 DNA reads TGTGCCAGCACGCAATCGAGAGCTCGCGTACTTCACAATGAGCAGTTCTTC. Residues: CASTQSRARVLHNEQFF.

The chain is built from TRBV7-9 and TRBJ1-1; 9 bases are shared with TRBD1. The germline V gene has CDR1 SEHNR and CDR2 FQNEAQ (reference sequence). V shed 0 bases and J 6 bases; nucleotides not matched to a gene: 5. CDR3 size: 15 residues. CDR3 bases: TGTGCCAGCAGCTTAGCGGGACAGGGCTTTCCTGAAGCTTTCTTT. Residues: CASSLAGQGFPEAFF.

J is TRBJ1-2 and V is TRBV19, with D possibly TRBD1 on 6 matching bases. The CDR3 is made up of 14 amino acids. Trimming took off 6 bases at V and 5 bases at J, with 16 bases between the two ends. From germline, CDR1 is LNHDA and CDR2 SQIVND (reference sequence). The chain's CDR3 is CASSELAGDYGYTF. CDR3 sequence (DNA): TGTGCCAGTAGCGAATTGGCAGGGGATTATGGCTACACCTTC.